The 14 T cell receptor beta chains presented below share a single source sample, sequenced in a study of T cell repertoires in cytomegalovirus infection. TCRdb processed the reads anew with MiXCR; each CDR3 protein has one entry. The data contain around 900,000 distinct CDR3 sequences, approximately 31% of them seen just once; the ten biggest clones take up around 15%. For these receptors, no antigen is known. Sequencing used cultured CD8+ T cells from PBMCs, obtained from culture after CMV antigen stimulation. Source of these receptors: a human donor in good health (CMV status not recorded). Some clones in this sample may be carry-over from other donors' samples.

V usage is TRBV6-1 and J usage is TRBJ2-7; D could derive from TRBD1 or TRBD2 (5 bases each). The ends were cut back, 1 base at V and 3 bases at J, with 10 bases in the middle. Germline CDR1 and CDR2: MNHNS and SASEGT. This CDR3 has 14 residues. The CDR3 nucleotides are TGTGCCAGCAGTGAAGTTGGGGACCACTACGAGCAGTACGTC. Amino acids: CASSEVGDHYEQYV.

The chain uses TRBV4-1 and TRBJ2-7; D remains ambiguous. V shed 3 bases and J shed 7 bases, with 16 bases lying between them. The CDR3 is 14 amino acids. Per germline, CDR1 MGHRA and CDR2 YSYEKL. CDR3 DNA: TGCGCCAGCAGCCAGGCGACAACGGCGAGGGAGCAGTACTTC. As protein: CASSQATTAREQYF.

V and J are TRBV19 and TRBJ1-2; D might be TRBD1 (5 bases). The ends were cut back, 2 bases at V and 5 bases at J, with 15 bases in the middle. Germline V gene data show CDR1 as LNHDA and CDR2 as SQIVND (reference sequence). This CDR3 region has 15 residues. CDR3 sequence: CASSIPGRDRYGYTF. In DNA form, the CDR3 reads TGTGCCAGTAGTATACCCGGCAGGGATCGGTATGGCTACACCTTC.

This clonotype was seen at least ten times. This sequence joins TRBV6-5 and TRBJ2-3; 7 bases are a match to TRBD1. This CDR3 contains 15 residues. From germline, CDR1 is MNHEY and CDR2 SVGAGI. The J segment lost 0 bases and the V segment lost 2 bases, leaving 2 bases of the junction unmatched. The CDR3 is CASSYEGASTDTQYF. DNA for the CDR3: TGTGCCAGCAGTTACGAGGGGGCTAGCACAGATACGCAGTATTTT.

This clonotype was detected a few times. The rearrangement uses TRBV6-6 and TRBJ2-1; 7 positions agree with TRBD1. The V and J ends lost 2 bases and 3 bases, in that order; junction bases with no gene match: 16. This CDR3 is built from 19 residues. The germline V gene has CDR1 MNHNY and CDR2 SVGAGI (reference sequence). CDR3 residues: CASSYLQGLDLDIYNEQFF. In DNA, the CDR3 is TGTGCCAGCAGTTACCTACAGGGGCTCGACCTGGACATCTACAATGAGCAGTTCTTC.

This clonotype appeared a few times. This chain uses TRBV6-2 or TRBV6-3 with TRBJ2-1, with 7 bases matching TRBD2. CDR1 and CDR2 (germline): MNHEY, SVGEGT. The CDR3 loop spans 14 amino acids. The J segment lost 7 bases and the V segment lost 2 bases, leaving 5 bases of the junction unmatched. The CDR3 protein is CASSYRGRANEQFF. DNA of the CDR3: TGTGCCAGCAGTTACCGAGGGAGGGCAAATGAGCAGTTCTTC.

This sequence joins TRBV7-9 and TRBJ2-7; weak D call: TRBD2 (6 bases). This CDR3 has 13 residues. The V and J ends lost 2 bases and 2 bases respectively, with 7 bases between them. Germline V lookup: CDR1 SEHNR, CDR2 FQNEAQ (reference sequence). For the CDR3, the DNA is TGTGCCAGCAGCTTACCGGGGGCCTACGAGCAGTACGTC. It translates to CASSLPGAYEQYV.

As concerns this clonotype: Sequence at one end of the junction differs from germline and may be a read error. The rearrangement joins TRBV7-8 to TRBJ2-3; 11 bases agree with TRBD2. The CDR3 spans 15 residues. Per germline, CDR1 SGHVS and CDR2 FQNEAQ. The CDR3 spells CASSLAGGKSDTQYF. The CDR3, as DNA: TGTGCCAGCAGTTTAGCGGGGGGGAAATCAGATACGCAGTATTTT.

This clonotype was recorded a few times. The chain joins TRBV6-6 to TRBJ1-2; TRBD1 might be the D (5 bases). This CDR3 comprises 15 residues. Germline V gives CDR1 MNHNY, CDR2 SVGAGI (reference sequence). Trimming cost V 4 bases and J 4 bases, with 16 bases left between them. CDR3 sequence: CASSSLAGTVYGYTF. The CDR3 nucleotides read TGTGCCAGCAGTTCTCTAGCCGGGACGGTCTATGGCTACACCTTC.

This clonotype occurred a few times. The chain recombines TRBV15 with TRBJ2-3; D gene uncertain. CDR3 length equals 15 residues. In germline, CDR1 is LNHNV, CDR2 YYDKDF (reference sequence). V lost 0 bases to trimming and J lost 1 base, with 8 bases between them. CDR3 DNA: TGTGCCACCAGCAGAGAGGGGTCTGGCACAGATACGCAGTATTTT. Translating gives CATSREGSGTDTQYF.

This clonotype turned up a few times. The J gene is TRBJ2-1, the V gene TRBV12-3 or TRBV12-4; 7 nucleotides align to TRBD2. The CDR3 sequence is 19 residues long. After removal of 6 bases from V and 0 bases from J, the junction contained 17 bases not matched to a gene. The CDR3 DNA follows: TGTGCCAGCAGGTCCCCCGAGACCGGGGGGTCCAACTCCTACAATGAGCAGTTCTTC. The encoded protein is CASRSPETGGSNSYNEQFF.

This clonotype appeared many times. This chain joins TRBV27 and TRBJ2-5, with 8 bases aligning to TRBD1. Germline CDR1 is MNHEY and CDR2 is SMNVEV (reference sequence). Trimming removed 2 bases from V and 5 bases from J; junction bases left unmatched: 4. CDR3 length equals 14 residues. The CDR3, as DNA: TGTGCCAGCAGTTTACAGGGGGCCGGGGAGACCCAGTACTTC. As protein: CASSLQGAGETQYF.

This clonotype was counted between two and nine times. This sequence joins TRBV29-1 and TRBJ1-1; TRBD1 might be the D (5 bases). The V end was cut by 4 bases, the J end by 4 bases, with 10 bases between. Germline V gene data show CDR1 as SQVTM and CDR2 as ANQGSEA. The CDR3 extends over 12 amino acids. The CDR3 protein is CSVGIRATEAFF. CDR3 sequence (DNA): TGCAGCGTTGGCATCAGGGCCACTGAAGCTTTCTTT.

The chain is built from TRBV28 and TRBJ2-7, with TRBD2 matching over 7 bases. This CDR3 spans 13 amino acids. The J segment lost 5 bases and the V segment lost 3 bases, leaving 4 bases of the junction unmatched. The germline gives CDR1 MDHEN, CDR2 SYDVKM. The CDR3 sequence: CASSFGAGDEQYV. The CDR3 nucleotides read TGTGCCAGCAGTTTTGGGGCGGGGGACGAGCAGTACGTC.